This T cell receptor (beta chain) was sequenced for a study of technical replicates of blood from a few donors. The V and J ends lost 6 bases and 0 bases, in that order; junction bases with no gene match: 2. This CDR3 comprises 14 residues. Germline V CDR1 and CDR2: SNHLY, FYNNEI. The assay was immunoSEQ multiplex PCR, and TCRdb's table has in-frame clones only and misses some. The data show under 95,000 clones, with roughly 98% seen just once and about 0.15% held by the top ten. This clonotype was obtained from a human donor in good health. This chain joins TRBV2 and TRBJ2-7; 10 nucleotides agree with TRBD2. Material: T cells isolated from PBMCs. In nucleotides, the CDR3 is TGTGCCAGCAGGCCTAGCGGGAGCTCCTACGAGCAGTACTTC. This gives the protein CASRPSGSSYEQYF.